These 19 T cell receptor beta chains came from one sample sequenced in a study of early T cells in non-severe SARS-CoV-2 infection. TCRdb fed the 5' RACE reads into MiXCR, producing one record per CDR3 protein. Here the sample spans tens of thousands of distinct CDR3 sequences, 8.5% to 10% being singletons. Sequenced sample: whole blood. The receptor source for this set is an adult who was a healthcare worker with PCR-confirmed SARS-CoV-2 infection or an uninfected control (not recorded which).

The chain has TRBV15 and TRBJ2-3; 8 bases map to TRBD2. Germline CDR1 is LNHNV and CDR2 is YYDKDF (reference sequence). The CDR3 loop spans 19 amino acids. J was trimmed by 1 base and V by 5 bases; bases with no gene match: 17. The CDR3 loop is CATSDGLANPYYRTDTQYF. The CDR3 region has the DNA TGTGCCACCAGCGACGGACTAGCAAACCCTTACTACCGCACAGATACGCAGTATTTT.

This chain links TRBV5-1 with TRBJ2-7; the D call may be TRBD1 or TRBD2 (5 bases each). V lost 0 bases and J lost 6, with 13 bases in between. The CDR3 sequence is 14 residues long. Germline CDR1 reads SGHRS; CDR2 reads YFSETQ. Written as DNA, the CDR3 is TGCGCCAGCAGCTTGGAGGGGACCCTTGGCGAGCAGTACTTC. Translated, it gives CASSLEGTLGEQYF.

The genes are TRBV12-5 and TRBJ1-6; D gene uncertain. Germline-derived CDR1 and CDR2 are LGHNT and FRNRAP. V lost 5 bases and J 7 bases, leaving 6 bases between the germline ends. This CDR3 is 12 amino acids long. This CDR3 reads CASGLQNSPLHF. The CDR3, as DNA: TGTGCTAGTGGTCTTCAAAATTCACCCCTCCACTTT.

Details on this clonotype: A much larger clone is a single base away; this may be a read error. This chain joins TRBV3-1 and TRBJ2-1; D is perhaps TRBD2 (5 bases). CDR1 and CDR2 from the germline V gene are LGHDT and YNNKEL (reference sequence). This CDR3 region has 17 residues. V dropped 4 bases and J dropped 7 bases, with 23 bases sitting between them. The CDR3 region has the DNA TGTGCCAGCAGCCTTACGAGAGGTCAGAGGGTAGGGAATGAGCAGTTCTTC. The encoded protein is CASSLTRGQRVGNEQFF.

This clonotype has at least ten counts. The CDR3 coding sequence is TGCAGTGCTCCTAGCGGGAGGGGGACCGGGGAGCTGTTTTTT. This codes for CSAPSGRGTGELFF. The J gene is TRBJ2-2, the V gene TRBV20-1; 12 bases agree with TRBD2. Germline loops: CDR1 DFQATT, CDR2 SNEGSKA (reference sequence). V lost 5 bases, J lost 5 bases, and 3 bases stayed unmatched. The CDR3 is 14 amino acids.

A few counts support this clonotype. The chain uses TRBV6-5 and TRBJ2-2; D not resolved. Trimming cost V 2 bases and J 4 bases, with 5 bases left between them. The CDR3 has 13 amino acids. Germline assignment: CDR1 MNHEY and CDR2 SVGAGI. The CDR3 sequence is CASSYQVTGELFF. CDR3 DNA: TGTGCCAGCAGTTACCAGGTCACCGGGGAGCTGTTTTTT.

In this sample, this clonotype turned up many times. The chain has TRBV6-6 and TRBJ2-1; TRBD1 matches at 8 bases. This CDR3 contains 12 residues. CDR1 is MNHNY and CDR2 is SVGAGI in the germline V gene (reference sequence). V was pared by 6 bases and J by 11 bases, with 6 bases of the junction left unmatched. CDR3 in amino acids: CASSRGQGQQFF. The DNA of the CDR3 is TGTGCCAGCAGCCGCGGACAGGGCCAGCAGTTCTTC.

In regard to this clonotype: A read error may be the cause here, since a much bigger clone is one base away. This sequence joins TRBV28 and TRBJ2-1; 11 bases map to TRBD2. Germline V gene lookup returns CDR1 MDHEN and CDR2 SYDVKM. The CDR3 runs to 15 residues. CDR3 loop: CVSSQLAGGPGEQFF. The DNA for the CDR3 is TGTGTCAGCAGTCAGCTAGCGGGAGGCCCAGGGGAGCAGTTCTTC.

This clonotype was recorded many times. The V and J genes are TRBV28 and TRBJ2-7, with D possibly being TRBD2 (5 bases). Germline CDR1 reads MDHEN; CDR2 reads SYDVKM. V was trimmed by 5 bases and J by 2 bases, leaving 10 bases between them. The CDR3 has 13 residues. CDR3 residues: CASSLGLTYEQYF. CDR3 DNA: TGTGCCAGCAGTCTAGGACTCACCTACGAGCAGTACTTC.

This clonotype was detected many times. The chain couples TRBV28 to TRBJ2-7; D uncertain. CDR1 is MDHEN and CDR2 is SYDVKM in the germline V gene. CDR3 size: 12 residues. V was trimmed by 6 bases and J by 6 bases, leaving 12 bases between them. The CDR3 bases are TGTGCCAGCAGGGATTCAAGCTCCGAGCAGTACTTC. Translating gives CASRDSSSEQYF.

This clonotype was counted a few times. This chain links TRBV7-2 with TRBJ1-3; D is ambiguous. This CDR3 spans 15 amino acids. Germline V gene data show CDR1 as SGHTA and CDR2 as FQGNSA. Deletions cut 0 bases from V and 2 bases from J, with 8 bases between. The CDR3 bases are TGTGCCAGCAGCTTAGCGGGCAACCCTGGAAACACCATATATTTT. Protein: CASSLAGNPGNTIYF.

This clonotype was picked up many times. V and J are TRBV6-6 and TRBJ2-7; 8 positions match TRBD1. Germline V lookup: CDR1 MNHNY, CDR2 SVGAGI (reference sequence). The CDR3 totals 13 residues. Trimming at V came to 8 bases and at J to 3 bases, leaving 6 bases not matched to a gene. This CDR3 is CASGQGAGYEQYF. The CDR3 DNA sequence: TGTGCCAGCGGGCAGGGGGCGGGCTACGAGCAGTACTTC.

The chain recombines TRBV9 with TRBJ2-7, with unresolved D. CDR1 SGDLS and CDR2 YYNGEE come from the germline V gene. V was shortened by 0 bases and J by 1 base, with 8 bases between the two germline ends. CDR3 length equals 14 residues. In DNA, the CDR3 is TGTGCCAGCAGCGTAGTCGCAGAATCCTACGAGCAGTACTTC. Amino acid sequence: CASSVVAESYEQYF.

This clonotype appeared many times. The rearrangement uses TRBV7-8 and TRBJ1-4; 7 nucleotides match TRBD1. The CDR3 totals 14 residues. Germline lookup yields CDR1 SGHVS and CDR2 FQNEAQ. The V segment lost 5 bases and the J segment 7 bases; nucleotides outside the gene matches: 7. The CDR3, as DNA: TGTGCCAGCAGCCAACTCAGGGGGTCTGAAAAACTGTTTTTT. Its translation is CASSQLRGSEKLFF.

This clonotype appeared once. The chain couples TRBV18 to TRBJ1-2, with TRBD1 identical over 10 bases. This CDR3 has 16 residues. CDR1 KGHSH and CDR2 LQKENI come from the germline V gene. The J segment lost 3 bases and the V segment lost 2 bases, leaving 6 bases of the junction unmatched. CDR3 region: CASSPKTGGADYGYTF. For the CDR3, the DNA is TGTGCCAGCTCACCAAAGACAGGGGGCGCCGACTATGGCTACACCTTC.

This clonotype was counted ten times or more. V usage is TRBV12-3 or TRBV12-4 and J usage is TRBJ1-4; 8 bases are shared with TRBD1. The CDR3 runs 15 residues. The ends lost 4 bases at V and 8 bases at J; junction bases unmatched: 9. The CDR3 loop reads CASSWADRVAEKLFF. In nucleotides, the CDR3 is TGTGCCAGCAGTTGGGCGGACAGGGTAGCCGAAAAACTGTTTTTT.

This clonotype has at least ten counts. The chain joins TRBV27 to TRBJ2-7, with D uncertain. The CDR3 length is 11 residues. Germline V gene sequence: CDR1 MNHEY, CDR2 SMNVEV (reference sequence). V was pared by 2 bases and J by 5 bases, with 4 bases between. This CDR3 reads CASSLGDEQYF. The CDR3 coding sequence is TGTGCCAGCAGTTTAGGAGACGAGCAGTACTTC.

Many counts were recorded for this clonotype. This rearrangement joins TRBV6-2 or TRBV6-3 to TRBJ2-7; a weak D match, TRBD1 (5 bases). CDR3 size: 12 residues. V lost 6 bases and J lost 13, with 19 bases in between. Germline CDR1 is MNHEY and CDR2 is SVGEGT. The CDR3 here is CASSPGHQTHYF. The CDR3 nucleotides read TGTGCCAGCAGCCCCGGACACCAAACACATTACTTC.

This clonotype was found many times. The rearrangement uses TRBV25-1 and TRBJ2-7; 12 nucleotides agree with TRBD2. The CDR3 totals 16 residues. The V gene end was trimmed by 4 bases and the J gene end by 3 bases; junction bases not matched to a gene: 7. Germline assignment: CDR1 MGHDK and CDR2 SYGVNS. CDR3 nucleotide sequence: TGTGCCAGCAGTGGACTAGCGGGAGTCCCGCTCTACGAGCAGTACTTC. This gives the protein CASSGLAGVPLYEQYF.